The 2 T cell receptor beta chains listed next were all sequenced from one sample in a study of cytomegalovirus exposure and HLA in healthy donors. Primers included in the PCR were 60 Vbeta and 13 Jbeta primers. TCRdb's copy holds only in-frame clones and misses some; the assay was immunoSEQ multiplex PCR. The profile shows 120,000 to 150,000 clones, around 72% of them singletons. The specimen was PBMCs. The receptors were gathered from a woman aged 35 to 49 in good health and CMV-seronegative.

Comments on this clone: Other DNA sequences in this specimen translate into the identical CDR3. The chain joins TRBV13 to TRBJ2-7, with TRBD1 matching over 7 bases. Germline V gene sequence: CDR1 PRHDT, CDR2 FYEKMQ (reference sequence). The J segment lost 4 bases and the V segment lost 4 bases, leaving 4 bases of the junction unmatched. This CDR3 is 13 amino acids long. This CDR3 reads CASSSGTAYEQYF. The CDR3 region has the DNA TGTGCCAGCAGCTCCGGGACAGCGTACGAGCAGTACTTC.

The chain joins TRBV19 to TRBJ1-4, with D maybe TRBD1 (5 bases). This CDR3 comprises 17 residues. The germline V gene encodes CDR1 LNHDA and CDR2 SQIVND (reference sequence). Trimming stripped 5 bases from V and 1 base from J, with 17 bases between. CDR3 in amino acids: CASSPSREIGTNEKLFF. CDR3 coding DNA: TGTGCCAGTAGTCCCTCCAGGGAAATCGGAACTAATGAAAAACTGTTTTTT.